This T cell receptor beta chain was recorded in a study of T cell repertoires in cytomegalovirus infection. The V gene's germline CDR1 is SGHDN and CDR2 FVKESK. Trimming took off 0 bases at V and 0 bases at J, with 15 bases between the two ends. CDR3 size: 17 residues. This clonotype has a count of ten or more. TCRdb independently ran MiXCR on the reads; one entry per CDR3 protein. The profile shows some 300,000 distinct CDR3 sequences, roughly a tenth of them singletons. The V gene is TRBV14, the J gene TRBJ2-7; a possible D gene is TRBD1 (6 bases). The sequenced sample consisted of PBMCs. This receptor was identified in a human donor in good health (CMV status not recorded). Some clones in this sample may be carry-over from other donors' samples. The CDR3 nucleotides read TGTGCCAGCAGCCAAGAGCCGGGACAACTTAACTCCTACGAGCAGTACTTC. Translating gives CASSQEPGQLNSYEQYF. The full variable domain, in which reference TRBV14 and TRBJ2-7 provide the parts outside the CDR3, is EAGVTQFPSHSVIEKGQTVTLRCDPISGHDNLYWYRRVMGKEIKFLLHFVKESKQDESGMPNNRFLAERTGGTYSTLKVQPAELEDSGVYFCASSQEPGQLNSYEQYFGPGTRLTVT.